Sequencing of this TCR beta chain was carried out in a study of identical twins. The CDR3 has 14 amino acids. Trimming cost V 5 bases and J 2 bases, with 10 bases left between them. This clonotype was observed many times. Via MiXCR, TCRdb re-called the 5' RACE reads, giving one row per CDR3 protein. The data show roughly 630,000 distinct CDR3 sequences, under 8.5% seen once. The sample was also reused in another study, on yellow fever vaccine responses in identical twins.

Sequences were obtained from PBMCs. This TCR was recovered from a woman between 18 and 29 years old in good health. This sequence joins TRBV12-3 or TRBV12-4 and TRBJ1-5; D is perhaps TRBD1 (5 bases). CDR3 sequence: CASSLSGGNQPQHF. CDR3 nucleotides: TGTGCCAGCAGTCTATCGGGGGGCAATCAGCCCCAGCATTTT.